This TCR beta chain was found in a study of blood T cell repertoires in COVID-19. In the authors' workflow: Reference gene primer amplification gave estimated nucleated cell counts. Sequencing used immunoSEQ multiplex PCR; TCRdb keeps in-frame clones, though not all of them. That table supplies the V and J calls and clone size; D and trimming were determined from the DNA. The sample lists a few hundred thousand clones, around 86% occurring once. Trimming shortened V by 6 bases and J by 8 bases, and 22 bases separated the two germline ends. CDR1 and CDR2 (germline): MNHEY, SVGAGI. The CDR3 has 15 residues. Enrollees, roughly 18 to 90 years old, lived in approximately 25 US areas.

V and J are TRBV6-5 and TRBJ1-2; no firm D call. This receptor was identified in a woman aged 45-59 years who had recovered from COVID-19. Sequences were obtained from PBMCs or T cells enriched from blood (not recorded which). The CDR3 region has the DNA TGTGCCAGCAGACAGACTCGGTCGGGAGGGTCCGGCTACACCTTC. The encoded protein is CASRQTRSGGSGYTF.